Included here is one T cell receptor (beta chain) sequence, with context. As yet, its antigen is unknown. The CDR3 has 15 residues. V was pared by 6 bases and J by 3 bases, with 8 bases of the junction left unmatched. This sample was included in a study of T-cell reconstitution after alpha-beta-depleted transplantation in children. Study conclusions and caveats: Surviving thymic progenitors and recipient T cells were the source of high TCRbeta diversity at day 60 in some patients.

It was with unique molecular identifiers that the TCRbeta library was prepared. From the PCR reads, TCRdb called clonotypes with MiXCR, one entry per CDR3 protein. The data hold 600,000 to 700,000 distinct CDR3 sequences, with around 14% observed a single time. The specimen comprised PBMCs, sampled before TCRalphabeta/CD19-depleted stem cell transplant. V gene TRBV12-3 or TRBV12-4 combines with J gene TRBJ2-1, with 7 bases identical to TRBD2. The TCR sequence derives from a girl aged 2-10 years with congenital amegakaryocytic thrombocytopenia, due to receive a stem cell transplant. The CDR3 coding sequence is TGTGCCAGCAGCCGTCTAGCGGAGGGCTACAATGAGCAGTTCTTC. It codes for CASSRLAEGYNEQFF.